The 20 T cell receptor beta chains reported below all come from one sample, sequenced in a study of blood T cell repertoires in COVID-19. Using immunoSEQ multiplex PCR, the repertoire was profiled, and TCRdb retains in-frame clones only, with some absent. The table records around 130,000 clones, 65% to 90% of them present only once. The material sequenced was peripheral blood. The receptors derive from a man aged 50 to 60 with acute or convalescent COVID-19.

This chain connects TRBV6-5 to TRBJ2-5; D uncertain. Germline V gene data show CDR1 as MNHEY and CDR2 as SVGAGI. The CDR3 covers 14 residues. V lost 6 bases and J 2 bases, leaving 13 bases between the germline ends. The CDR3: CASSLLGSQETQYF. The CDR3 DNA follows: TGTGCCAGCAGCTTACTGGGCTCACAAGAGACCCAGTACTTC.

The chain combines TRBV18 with TRBJ1-4; no clear D. Trimming removed 6 bases from V and 5 bases from J, with 13 bases in between. Germline V CDR1 and CDR2: KGHSH, LQKENI. The CDR3 sequence is 14 residues long. The CDR3 bases are TGTGCCAGCTCCCCGCAGGCCCTAAATGAAAAACTGTTTTTT. Amino acid sequence: CASSPQALNEKLFF.

The chain carries TRBV7-3 and TRBJ1-2; 7 bases line up with TRBD1. Germline assignment: CDR1 SGHTA and CDR2 FQGTGA. The CDR3 totals 14 residues. Trimming at V came to 2 bases and at J to 4 bases, leaving 4 bases not matched to a gene. CDR3 nucleotide sequence: TGTGCCAGCAGCTTAGACCGGGACAGCTATGGCTACACCTTC. It encodes CASSLDRDSYGYTF.

This sequence joins TRBV4-1 and TRBJ1-5, with 8 bases matching TRBD1. The CDR3 consists of 15 residues. The V gene's germline CDR1 is MGHRA and CDR2 YSYEKL. V dropped 4 bases and J dropped 3; count of bases not matched to a gene: 5. As DNA, the CDR3 is TGCGCCAGCAGCCTCGGGACAGGCCCCAATCAGCCCCAGCATTTT. This codes for CASSLGTGPNQPQHF.

The chain employs TRBV9 and TRBJ2-7; 8 bases fit TRBD2. There are 16 residues in the CDR3. The junction had 10 bases not matched to a gene; V was cut back by 3 bases and J by 2 bases. Germline CDR1 and CDR2: SGDLS and YYNGEE. The CDR3 protein is CASSAALSGGPYEQYF. The CDR3 nucleotides are TGTGCCAGCAGCGCAGCCCTATCGGGAGGGCCCTACGAGCAGTACTTC.

This chain links TRBV27 with TRBJ2-2, with TRBD1 identical over 8 bases. The CDR3 is made up of 18 amino acids. The V gene's germline CDR1 is MNHEY and CDR2 SMNVEV (reference sequence). J lost 0 bases, V lost 7 bases, and 13 bases had no gene match. CDR3 protein: CASTVLETGDANTGELFF. In DNA form, the CDR3 reads TGTGCCAGCACCGTTCTGGAGACAGGGGACGCGAACACCGGGGAGCTGTTTTTT.

The chain employs TRBV2 and TRBJ1-4; D is unclear. CDR3 size: 13 residues. Trimming took off 8 bases at V and 7 bases at J, with 14 bases between the two ends. Germline assignment: CDR1 SNHLY and CDR2 FYNNEI. The CDR3 reads CASRPRVGEKLFF. CDR3 sequence (DNA): TGTGCCAGCCGCCCCCGGGTCGGTGAAAAACTGTTTTTT. The whole variable domain, filled in from reference TRBV2 and TRBJ1-4, reads EPEVTQTPSHQVTQMGQEVILRCVPISNHLYFYWYRQILGQKVEFLVSFYNNEISEKSEIFDDQFSVERPDGSNFTLKIRSTKLEDSAMYFCASRPRVGEKLFFGSGTQLSVL.

V usage is TRBV5-3 and J usage is TRBJ2-7; 9 bases agree with TRBD2. Being an ORF, TRBV5-3 has a function that is uncertain. V gave up 0 bases and J gave up 5 bases; unmatched junction bases: 9. This CDR3 region has 16 residues. The CDR3: CARSLAGGLAIDEQYF. CDR3 DNA: TGTGCCAGAAGCTTGGCCGGGGGACTAGCTATCGACGAGCAGTACTTC.

The chain uses TRBV10-1 and TRBJ2-1; D might be TRBD1 (6 bases). In germline, CDR1 is WNHNN, CDR2 SYGVQD (reference sequence). The CDR3 covers 16 residues. Trimming shortened V by 2 bases and J by 4 bases, and 15 bases separated the two germline ends. CDR3 loop: CASSERGGSSYNEQFF. DNA of the CDR3: TGCGCCAGCAGTGAGAGAGGGGGATCCTCATACAATGAGCAGTTCTTC.

This clone was detected a few times. The chain joins TRBV6-5 to TRBJ2-7; D perhaps matches TRBD1 (5 bases). The CDR3 length is 12 residues. V lost 6 bases to trimming and J lost 4 bases, with 10 bases between them. CDR1 is MNHEY, CDR2 SVGAGI, per germline. CDR3 in amino acids: CASRDTPYEQYF. As DNA, the CDR3 is TGTGCCAGCAGGGACACCCCGTACGAGCAGTACTTC.

The chain combines TRBV27 with TRBJ1-2, with TRBD1 identical over 10 bases. This CDR3 region has 16 residues. Per germline, CDR1 MNHEY and CDR2 SMNVEV (reference sequence). J lost 3 bases, V lost 1 base, and 5 bases had no gene match. The CDR3 is CASSLWGQGKHYGYTF. In nucleotides, the CDR3 is TGTGCCAGCAGTTTATGGGGACAGGGGAAGCACTATGGCTACACCTTC.

The chain is built from TRBV7-3 and TRBJ2-3; D is uncertain. The CDR3 runs to 14 residues. V was cut by 1 base and J by 4 bases, with 9 bases left in between. Germline-derived CDR1 and CDR2 are SGHTA and FQGTGA. CDR3 bases: TGTGCCAGCAGCTTAAGGGTAGCCCCAGATACGCAGTATTTT. It specifies CASSLRVAPDTQYF.

The chain uses TRBV5-1 and TRBJ2-1, with 11 bases lining up with TRBD2. This CDR3 is 16 amino acids long. The germline V gene encodes CDR1 SGHRS and CDR2 YFSETQ. V gave up 4 bases and J gave up 8 bases; unmatched junction bases: 11. CDR3 DNA sequence: TGCGCCAGCAGCATCAGAACTAGCGGGAGTTTCTATGAGCAGTTCTTC. Translation: CASSIRTSGSFYEQFF.

This chain's CDR3 is CASSLDLDTLGTEAFF. CDR3 DNA sequence: TGTGCCAGCAGCTTAGATTTGGACACCCTGGGGACTGAAGCTTTCTTT. This chain connects TRBV11-2 to TRBJ1-1; weak D call: TRBD1 (5 bases). V was cut by 0 bases and J by 5 bases, with 16 bases left in between. The CDR3 runs 16 residues. Germline CDR1 and CDR2: SGHAT and FQNNGV.

The J gene is TRBJ1-2, the V gene TRBV5-1; D unclear. In germline, CDR1 is SGHRS, CDR2 YFSETQ. V lost 4 bases and J lost 8, with 18 bases in between. The CDR3 consists of 14 residues. The CDR3 DNA sequence: TGCGCCAGCAGCCTAGCTCTCCGGGCGGAGGGCTACACCTTC. Its translation: CASSLALRAEGYTF.

This clone was counted only a few times. The V call is TRBV19, the J call TRBJ1-2, with D tentatively TRBD1 (5 bases). Germline values: CDR1 LNHDA, CDR2 SQIVND (reference sequence). V was pared by 2 bases and J by 6 bases, with 13 bases between. This CDR3 has 14 residues. CDR3 coding DNA: TGTGCCAGTAGTATACCGCAGGGAGGGAATGGCTACACCTTC. The encoded protein is CASSIPQGGNGYTF.

The V and J genes are TRBV12-3 or TRBV12-4 and TRBJ1-5, with unresolved D. V gave up 1 base and J gave up 6 bases, with 4 bases separating them. The CDR3 has 12 amino acids. CDR3 DNA: TGTGCCAGCAGTTTAGGAGGTCAGCCCCAGCATTTT. This codes for CASSLGGQPQHF.

The V gene is TRBV12-5, the J gene TRBJ1-5; D may be TRBD1 (5 bases). The CDR3 is 16 residues long. Per germline, CDR1 LGHNT and CDR2 FRNRAP. V was clipped by 7 bases and J by 0 bases, with 16 bases between them. For the CDR3, the DNA is TGTGCTAGTGCCCCCGGGACTCCTTATAGCAATCAGCCCCAGCATTTT. Protein sequence: CASAPGTPYSNQPQHF.

This chain links TRBV12-3 or TRBV12-4 with TRBJ1-4; D remains unclear. Trimming left V 5 bases short and J 10 bases short, with 8 bases between. The CDR3 is made up of 11 amino acids. DNA of the CDR3: TGTGCCAGCAGTCCCTCTAGAAAACTGTTTTTT. Translation gives CASSPSRKLFF.

The chain is built from TRBV5-1 and TRBJ2-2; 11 nucleotides align to TRBD2. The germline CDR1 and CDR2 sequences are SGHRS and YFSETQ. The CDR3 runs 16 residues. The V and J ends lost 2 bases and 7 bases, in that order; junction bases with no gene match: 7. CDR3 protein: CASSLPGTSGGGELFF. In DNA, the CDR3 is TGCGCCAGCAGCTTACCCGGGACTAGCGGTGGCGGGGAGCTGTTTTTT.